This T cell receptor (beta chain) was sequenced for a study of blood T cell repertoires in COVID-19. In the study overall: The United States, Italy and Spain supplied acute and convalescent COVID-19 samples.

The CDR3 loop spans 15 amino acids. J was trimmed by 3 bases and V by 2 bases; bases with no gene match: 5. The V gene's germline CDR1 is SGHKS and CDR2 YYEKEE (reference sequence). Sequencing was performed with immunoSEQ multiplex PCR; in TCRdb, only in-frame clones are kept and a portion is missing. Seen here are some 310,000 clones, around 91% observed once, and the top ten hold 0.8% to 1.3%. This sequence joins TRBV5-5 and TRBJ2-7; 10 nucleotides line up with TRBD2. The origin of this receptor is a woman in her forties with COVID-19, enrolled during active disease. Input material: peripheral blood. The CDR3 loop is CASSFSLAGNYEQYF. The CDR3 coding sequence is TGTGCCAGCAGCTTTTCACTAGCGGGAAACTACGAGCAGTACTTC.